This T cell receptor (beta chain) was captured by sequencing in a study of shared clonotypes between healthy human individuals. The protocol was immunoSEQ multiplex PCR, while the TCRdb copy is restricted to in-frame clones and leaves out a portion. Altogether over 2 million clones are present, about 90% being singletons, with the ten largest covering approximately 0.39%. As to this clone: In the same sample, other DNA sequences code for this CDR3.

Germline V CDR1 and CDR2: SGHRS, YFSETQ. Trimming took 4 bases from V and 1 from J, leaving 10 bases between them. The length of the CDR3 is 14 residues. The rearrangement links TRBV5-1 to TRBJ2-3; no firm D call. The sequence was collected from a man aged 18-30 years in good health. Some clones in this sample may be carry-over from other donors' samples. The sequencing sample was made of naive CD4+ T cells from PBMCs. As for subset: CD45RA+ positively selected. The CDR3 spells CASSPDRGTDTQYF. In nucleotides, the CDR3 is TGCGCCAGCAGCCCCGACCGCGGCACAGATACGCAGTATTTT.